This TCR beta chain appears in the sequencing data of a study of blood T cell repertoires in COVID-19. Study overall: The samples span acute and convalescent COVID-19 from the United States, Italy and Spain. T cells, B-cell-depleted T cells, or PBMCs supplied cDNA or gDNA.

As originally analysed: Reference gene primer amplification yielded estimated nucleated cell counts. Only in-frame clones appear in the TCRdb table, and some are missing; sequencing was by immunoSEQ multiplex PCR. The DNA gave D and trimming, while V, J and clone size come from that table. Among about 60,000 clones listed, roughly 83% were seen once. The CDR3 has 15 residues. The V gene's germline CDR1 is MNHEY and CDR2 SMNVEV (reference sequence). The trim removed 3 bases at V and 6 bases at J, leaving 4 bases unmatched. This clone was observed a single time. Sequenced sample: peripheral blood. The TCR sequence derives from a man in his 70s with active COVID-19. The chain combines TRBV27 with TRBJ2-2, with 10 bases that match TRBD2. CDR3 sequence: CASSFSGRFSGELFF. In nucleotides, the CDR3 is TGTGCCAGCAGTTTTAGCGGGAGGTTCTCCGGGGAGCTGTTTTTT.